A single sample is the source of the 25 T cell receptor beta chains below, sequenced in a study of T cell repertoires in cytomegalovirus infection. TCRdb independently ran MiXCR on the reads; one entry per CDR3 protein. The table has hundreds of thousands of distinct CDR3 sequences, roughly 46% seen once. For these receptors, no antigen is known. Sequencing used cultured PBMCs, obtained from culture after CMV antigen stimulation. Receptors originate from a human donor in good health (CMV status not recorded). Some clones in this sample may be carry-over from other donors' samples.

The chain is built from TRBV7-6 and TRBJ1-3; 7 bases are a match to TRBD1. This CDR3 has 15 residues. Looked up from germline, CDR1 is SGHVS and CDR2 is FNYEAQ. V shed 4 bases and J 0 bases; nucleotides not matched to a gene: 3. CDR3 DNA sequence: TGTGCCAGCAGCTGGGACAGTTCCTCTGGAAACACCATATATTTT. It codes for CASSWDSSSGNTIYF.

In its sample, this clonotype was seen many times. The chain uses TRBV7-2 and TRBJ1-1, with D possibly matching TRBD1 (5 bases). V shed 5 bases and J shed 4 bases, with 11 bases lying between them. CDR3 length equals 13 residues. Germline V gives CDR1 SGHTA, CDR2 FQGNSA. The CDR3 nucleotides are TGTGCCAGCAGCCCTTCCGGGGGCACTGAAGCTTTCTTT. It codes for CASSPSGGTEAFF.

The CDR3 loop is CASSQVGLKDREAFF. The CDR3 DNA reads TGCGCCAGCAGCCAAGTTGGGCTGAAGGACAGGGAAGCTTTCTTT. This chain joins TRBV4-1 and TRBJ1-1; TRBD1 aligns across 7 bases. Germline V gives CDR1 MGHRA, CDR2 YSYEKL. The CDR3 covers 15 residues. V was clipped by 1 base and J by 8 bases; unmatched bases: 10.

The V gene is TRBV11-2, the J gene TRBJ2-7, with D possibly TRBD2 on 6 matching bases. V gave up 5 bases and J gave up 2 bases, with 13 bases separating them. The CDR3 length is 14 residues. Germline V gives CDR1 SGHAT, CDR2 FQNNGV. The CDR3 protein is CASSPGSGTYEQYF. CDR3 nucleotide sequence: TGTGCCAGCAGCCCCGGTAGCGGAACCTACGAGCAGTACTTC.

V is TRBV6-1 and J is TRBJ1-1, with D possibly TRBD1 on 6 matching bases. This CDR3 is 14 amino acids long. Per the germline V gene, CDR1 is MNHNS and CDR2 is SASEGT. Between the trimmed V and J ends, which lost 10 bases and 3 bases, there was a span of 18 bases. CDR3 in amino acids: CATQDSWADTEAFF. The CDR3 DNA follows: TGTGCCACTCAGGACAGCTGGGCGGACACTGAAGCTTTCTTT.

This clonotype was observed a handful of times. The chain couples TRBV6-1 to TRBJ1-6, with D maybe TRBD1 (5 bases). V gave up 7 bases and J gave up 9 bases, with 16 bases separating them. Germline-derived CDR1 and CDR2 are MNHNS and SASEGT. The CDR3 runs 14 residues. CDR3 loop: CASNLRQKRSPLHF. As DNA, the CDR3 is TGTGCCAGCAACCTGAGACAGAAGCGTTCACCCCTCCACTTT.

The sample holds many counts of this clonotype. This chain links TRBV7-2 with TRBJ2-3; D remains ambiguous. Trimming removed 5 bases from V and 2 bases from J, with 14 bases in between. The CDR3 is made up of 15 amino acids. Germline assignment: CDR1 SGHTA and CDR2 FQGNSA. The CDR3 DNA follows: TGTGCCAGCAGCGAAGTCGACGGATTCACAGATACGCAGTATTTT. This sequence encodes CASSEVDGFTDTQYF.

This chain links TRBV7-6 with TRBJ1-1; D not resolved. Germline-derived CDR1 and CDR2 are SGHVS and FNYEAQ. CDR3 length: 15 residues. V was cut by 2 bases and J by 3 bases, with 13 bases left in between. CDR3 bases: TGTGCCAGCAGCTTACCGGGAAGTGGGGACACTGAAGCTTTCTTT. Protein sequence: CASSLPGSGDTEAFF.

This clonotype was observed many times. The CDR3 coding sequence is TGTGCCTGGGGTTCTACCAGTGAGCAGTTCTTC. Protein product: CAWGSTSEQFF. The chain combines TRBV30 with TRBJ2-1; the D is unclear. Looked up from germline, CDR1 is GTSNPN and CDR2 is SVGIG (reference sequence). CDR3 length: 11 amino acids. Trimming pared 5 bases from V and 9 bases from J, leaving 11 bases between.

This rearrangement joins TRBV28 to TRBJ1-1, with unresolved D. Germline CDR1 is MDHEN and CDR2 is SYDVKM. V gave up 6 bases and J gave up 10 bases, with 24 bases separating them. This CDR3 has 15 residues. The CDR3 DNA follows: TGTGCCAGCAGCCGTGACCTATTGAGGCCAGGTGGAGCTTTCTTT. This sequence encodes CASSRDLLRPGGAFF.

The CDR3 nucleotides are TGTGCCAGCAGCTTAGATCGAAGAGCCTATAATTCACCCCTCCACTTT. Its translation is CASSLDRRAYNSPLHF. The gene calls are TRBV7-8 and TRBJ1-6; D unresolved. This CDR3 spans 16 amino acids. Germline V lookup: CDR1 SGHVS, CDR2 FQNEAQ. The V end lost 1 base, the J end lost 2 bases, and 9 bases lay between the germline ends.

The chain is built from TRBV6-1 and TRBJ1-4; D gene uncertain. Germline V CDR1 and CDR2: MNHNS, SASEGT. The V and J ends lost 5 bases and 8 bases respectively, with 21 bases between them. This CDR3 has 16 amino acids. The DNA of the CDR3 is TGTGCCAGCAGTCCCCAAGCCGGAGTTGATGGCGAAAAACTGTTTTTT. Its protein product is CASSPQAGVDGEKLFF.

V is TRBV7-2 and J is TRBJ2-2, with TRBD2 matching over 14 bases. Per germline, CDR1 SGHTA and CDR2 FQGNSA. CDR3 length: 18 residues. The V and J ends lost 2 bases and 6 bases, in that order; junction bases with no gene match: 8. CDR3 amino acids: CASSLTRGTSGSPGELFF. Written as DNA, the CDR3 is TGTGCCAGCAGCTTAACAAGGGGGACTAGCGGGAGCCCCGGGGAGCTGTTTTTT.

The chain links TRBV7-6 to TRBJ2-1; 10 positions agree with TRBD2. The CDR3 totals 17 residues. The junction had 8 bases not matched to a gene; V was cut back by 2 bases and J by 4 bases. The germline CDR1 and CDR2 sequences are SGHVS and FNYEAQ. The CDR3 sequence: CASSLLVAGGFYNEQFF. CDR3 DNA sequence: TGTGCCAGCAGCTTATTGGTAGCGGGGGGTTTTTACAATGAGCAGTTCTTC.

This clonotype was observed a few times. V usage is TRBV7-2 and J usage is TRBJ1-1; no clear D gene. Germline V gene data show CDR1 as SGHTA and CDR2 as FQGNSA. Trimming removed 5 bases at V and 7 bases at J, with 14 bases between. The CDR3 spans 13 residues. The CDR3 sequence: CASSPLFRDEAFF. CDR3 bases: TGTGCCAGCAGCCCCCTATTCCGGGATGAAGCTTTCTTT.

This clonotype appeared a few times. The rearrangement uses TRBV12-3 or TRBV12-4 and TRBJ2-1; TRBD2 agrees at 7 bases. Germline trimming cut 5 bases from V and 7 bases from J; bases unmatched to any gene: 11. The CDR3 loop spans 15 amino acids. CDR3 DNA: TGTGCCAGCAGTGTGGGTGGCGGGGGTGGGAATGAGCAGTTCTTC. Translating gives CASSVGGGGGNEQFF.

This sequence joins TRBV18 and TRBJ1-2; TRBD1 matches at 8 bases. The CDR3 is made up of 13 amino acids. CDR1 is KGHSH, CDR2 LQKENI, per germline. J lost 3 bases, V lost 6 bases, and 3 bases had no gene match. As DNA, the CDR3 is TGTGCCAGCTCGGAACAGGGGGACTATGGCTACACCTTC. Protein product: CASSEQGDYGYTF.

The chain uses TRBV12-5 and TRBJ2-3; TRBD1 might be the D (7 bases). This CDR3 region has 18 residues. The V gene lost 1 base and the J gene lost 2 bases, with 19 bases spanning the gap. Germline assignment: CDR1 LGHNT and CDR2 FRNRAP. The CDR3 bases are TGTGCTAGTGGTTTGGCCCCCTACAGGGGACTCCCCACAGATACGCAGTATTTT. It yields the protein CASGLAPYRGLPTDTQYF.

The gene calls are TRBV7-6 and TRBJ1-1; D unresolved. This CDR3 contains 13 residues. Per germline, CDR1 SGHVS and CDR2 FNYEAQ. V lost 6 bases and J 4 bases, leaving 12 bases between the germline ends. The CDR3, as DNA: TGTGCCAGCAGGTTTTTCGAGGGCACTGAAGCTTTCTTT. Its translation is CASRFFEGTEAFF.

The rearrangement uses TRBV20-1 and TRBJ2-7; TRBD2 aligns across 9 bases. The CDR3 is 15 residues long. Germline CDR1 and CDR2: DFQATT and SNEGSKA (reference sequence). J was trimmed by 3 bases and V by 2 bases; bases with no gene match: 8. CDR3 sequence (DNA): TGCAGTGCTAGACACGGGGCGGGAGGGAGCTACGAGCAGTACTTC. Protein product: CSARHGAGGSYEQYF.

A note on this clonotype: The junction shows a germline mismatch at one end, possibly a read error. The V call is TRBV18, the J call TRBJ2-6, with a weak D call TRBD1 (5 bases). This CDR3 comprises 17 residues. Germline CDR1 reads KGHSH; CDR2 reads LQKENI. The CDR3 DNA is TGTGCCAGCTCACCTGGTTCCCCTGGCTCTGGGGCCAACGTCCCGACTTTC. Residues: CASSPGSPGSGANVPTF.

The V gene is TRBV12-3 or TRBV12-4, the J gene TRBJ2-5; tentatively, D is TRBD1 (6 bases). V was clipped by 0 bases and J by 5 bases, with 16 bases between them. The CDR3 totals 16 residues. This CDR3 reads CASSLASLGAGETQYF. The DNA of the CDR3 is TGTGCCAGCAGTTTAGCGTCGCTGGGGGCAGGGGAGACCCAGTACTTC.

The rearrangement uses TRBV29-1 and TRBJ2-5; no definite D call. V was clipped by 1 base and J by 4 bases, with 7 bases between them. CDR3 length: 12 amino acids. Germline CDR1 SQVTM, CDR2 ANQGSEA. The CDR3 here is CSVEGLPETQYF. The CDR3 DNA follows: TGCAGCGTTGAAGGGCTCCCAGAGACCCAGTACTTC.

The chain employs TRBV5-4 and TRBJ2-1; D tentatively fits TRBD1 or TRBD2 (5 bases each). The ends were cut back, 1 base at V and 0 bases at J, with 11 bases in the middle. The CDR3 is 16 amino acids. The germline CDR1 and CDR2 sequences are SGHNT and YYREEE (reference sequence). CDR3 protein: CASSLTAGSSYNEQFF. The CDR3, as DNA: TGTGCCAGCAGCTTGACGGCAGGGAGCTCCTACAATGAGCAGTTCTTC.

The chain links TRBV7-2 to TRBJ1-1; D is ambiguous. Germline values: CDR1 SGHTA, CDR2 FQGNSA. Trimming shortened V by 1 base and J by 3 bases, and 9 bases separated the two germline ends. CDR3 length: 14 residues. DNA of the CDR3: TGTGCCAGCAGCTTAGGGGCCGAATACACTGAAGCTTTCTTT. Translation: CASSLGAEYTEAFF. The whole variable domain, filled in from reference TRBV7-2 and TRBJ1-1, reads GAGVSQSPSNKVTEKGKDVELRCDPISGHTALYWYRQSLGQGLEFLIYFQGNSAPDKSGLPSDRFSAERTGGSVSTLTIQRTQQEDSAVYLCASSLGAEYTEAFFGQGTRLTVV.